This TCR beta chain derives from a study of T cells after posttransplantation cyclophosphamide. Notes on the study in general: Blood and skin or GI T cell repertoires showed limited TRB overlap.

A few counts support this clone. Its antigen is as yet unknown. Profiled with immunoSEQ multiplex PCR; TCRdb holds only in-frame clones, not every one. This sample comprises around 12,000 clones, none seen once only. A marrow graft followed busulfan-fludarabine conditioning, with cyclophosphamide on days +3 and +4. The CDR3 length is 14 residues. Germline lookup yields CDR1 KGHSH and CDR2 LQKENI. The V gene lost 4 bases and the J gene lost 2 bases, with 10 bases spanning the gap. This clonotype originated in a female patient aged 35 to 55 who received an allogeneic stem cell transplant from an unrelated donor, was CMV-positive, and had acute GVHD only. A share of the T cells may be of graft donor origin. The sequencing here drew on PBMCs, taken after allogeneic stem cell transplant with posttransplant cyclophosphamide. The gene calls are TRBV18 and TRBJ2-3; D is unclear. CDR3 sequence reads: CASSRLHNTDTQYF. DNA of the CDR3: TGTGCCAGCTCACGACTCCATAACACAGATACGCAGTATTTT. The full variable domain, with the rest looked up from reference TRBV18 and TRBJ2-3, is NAGVMQNPRHLVRRRGQEARLRCSPMKGHSHVYWYRQLPEEGLKFMVYLQKENIIDESGMPKERFSAEFPKEGPSILRIQQVVRGDSAAYFCASSRLHNTDTQYFGPGTRLTVL.